Presented here are 21 T cell receptor beta chains from one specimen sequenced in a study of blood T cell repertoires in COVID-19. Profiling relied on immunoSEQ multiplex PCR, and the TCRdb table lists in-frame clones only, not all of them. Of about 75,000 clones detected, 80% to 90% appear once; the ten largest clones hold 20% to 25%. Sequenced: peripheral blood. These receptors came from a woman aged 45 to 65 with acute or convalescent COVID-19.

This chain joins TRBV30 and TRBJ2-7; possible D gene TRBD2, 5 bases. Germline lookup yields CDR1 GTSNPN and CDR2 SVGIG (reference sequence). The CDR3 has 13 amino acids. V was cut by 2 bases and J by 5 bases, with 13 bases left in between. For the CDR3, the DNA is TGTGCCTGGAGTTCCGGGGTCAAGAACGAGCAGTACTTC. This codes for CAWSSGVKNEQYF.

The J gene is TRBJ1-2, the V gene TRBV5-1; D unresolved. V was cut by 6 bases and J by 1 base, with 16 bases left in between. This CDR3 is built from 15 residues. From germline, CDR1 is SGHRS and CDR2 YFSETQ. The CDR3 region is CASTPGVGGNYGYTF. CDR3 in DNA: TGCGCCAGCACCCCGGGAGTGGGCGGTAACTATGGCTACACCTTC.

V and J are TRBV28 and TRBJ2-5; the match to TRBD2 covers 7 bases. The germline V gene has CDR1 MDHEN and CDR2 SYDVKM. This CDR3 is 15 amino acids long. The V segment lost 5 bases and the J segment 6 bases; nucleotides outside the gene matches: 12. CDR3 protein: CASSALLGGSQTQYF. DNA of the CDR3: TGTGCCAGCAGTGCCCTCCTGGGGGGGAGCCAGACCCAGTACTTC.

This rearrangement joins TRBV10-3 to TRBJ1-6; D is possibly TRBD1 (6 bases). Trimming left V 11 bases short and J 9 bases short, with 35 bases between. The CDR3 loop spans 19 amino acids. CDR1 is ENHRY and CDR2 is SYGVKD in the germline V gene. CDR3 DNA: TGTGCCGCCAGGCGCGGGGGACAATCGGCCCATATAATCGGTTCACCCCTCCACTTT. Translating it yields CAARRGGQSAHIIGSPLHF.

V gene TRBV6-5 combines with J gene TRBJ1-2; 9 nucleotides align to TRBD1. Germline V lookup: CDR1 MNHEY, CDR2 SVGAGI. This CDR3 contains 14 residues. V dropped 5 bases and J dropped 4; count of bases not matched to a gene: 5. As DNA, the CDR3 is TGTGCCAGCAGTACAGGGGGCCTCCCCTATGGCTACACCTTC. Protein sequence: CASSTGGLPYGYTF.

The V gene is TRBV3-1 (or the pseudogene TRBV3-2), the J gene TRBJ2-5; possibly TRBD2 for D (6 bases). Trimming cost V 4 bases and J 1 base, with 13 bases left between them. CDR1 and CDR2 (germline): LGHDT, YNNKEL (reference sequence). The CDR3 is made up of 15 amino acids. CDR3 sequence (DNA): TGTGCCAGCAGCCCTCCGCTGGGGGGCCAAGAGACCCAGTACTTC. It yields the protein CASSPPLGGQETQYF.

The V and J genes are TRBV11-2 and TRBJ1-1, with 9 bases aligning to TRBD1. The germline V gene has CDR1 SGHAT and CDR2 FQNNGV. This CDR3 has 15 residues. After removal of 2 bases from V and 5 bases from J, the junction contained 6 bases not matched to a gene. CDR3 sequence: CASSLTGGIGTEAFF. In DNA form, the CDR3 reads TGTGCCAGCAGCTTAACAGGGGGCATCGGGACTGAAGCTTTCTTT. Supplemented by reference TRBV11-2 and TRBJ1-1, the full variable domain reads EAGVAQSPRYKIIEKRQSVAFWCNPISGHATLYWYQQILGQGPKLLIQFQNNGVVDDSQLPKDRFSAERLKGVDSTLKIQPAKLEDSAVYLCASSLTGGIGTEAFFGQGTRLTVV.

This rearrangement joins TRBV5-4 to TRBJ2-7; TRBD2 might be the D (6 bases). CDR3 length equals 15 residues. The ends were cut back, 4 bases at V and 9 bases at J, with 23 bases in the middle. The germline gives CDR1 SGHNT, CDR2 YYREEE (reference sequence). CDR3 residues: CASSSSGTGLVGQYF. CDR3 nucleotide sequence: TGTGCCAGCAGCAGCTCCGGGACTGGCCTTGTCGGGCAGTACTTC. Drawing the rest from reference TRBV5-4 and TRBJ2-7, the complete variable domain is ETGVTQSPTHLIKTRGQQVTLRCSSQSGHNTVSWYQQALGQGPQFIFQYYREEENGRGNFPPRFSGLQFPNYSSELNVNALELDDSALYLCASSSSGTGLVGQYFGPGTRLTVT.

The CDR3 here is CATSDTSGGTYNEQFF. The CDR3 DNA reads as TGTGCCACCAGCGACACTAGCGGGGGTACCTACAATGAGCAGTTCTTC. The chain is built from TRBV15 and TRBJ2-1; 11 nucleotides agree with TRBD2. This CDR3 contains 16 residues. Germline loops: CDR1 LNHNV, CDR2 YYDKDF (reference sequence). The V gene end was trimmed by 5 bases and the J gene end by 2 bases; junction bases not matched to a gene: 5.

J is TRBJ1-3 and V is TRBV30; no clear D gene. The CDR3 totals 13 residues. V was trimmed by 4 bases and J by 4 bases, leaving 11 bases between them. CDR1 is GTSNPN, CDR2 SVGIG, per germline (reference sequence). The CDR3 bases are TGTGCCTGGATAAGCATTTGGGGAAACACCATATATTTT. This codes for CAWISIWGNTIYF.

The V and J genes are TRBV5-8 and TRBJ2-2; D gene ambiguous. In germline, CDR1 is SGHTS, CDR2 YDEGEE. The CDR3 is 12 amino acids. V was pared by 2 bases and J by 9 bases, with 8 bases between. CDR3 DNA: TGTGCCAGCAGCTTAGCTGGTAGGGAGCTGTTTTTT. Its translation is CASSLAGRELFF.

This sequence joins TRBV5-1 and TRBJ2-3; D remains unclear. Trimming pared 2 bases from V and 2 bases from J, leaving 12 bases between. Germline loops: CDR1 SGHRS, CDR2 YFSETQ. The CDR3 has 15 residues. Written as DNA, the CDR3 is TGCGCCAGCAGCTTCATCACAGCATACACAGATACGCAGTATTTT. Encoded protein: CASSFITAYTDTQYF.

This chain links TRBV12-3 or TRBV12-4 with TRBJ2-1; TRBD1 matches 8 bases. The CDR3 totals 13 residues. J was trimmed by 6 bases and V by 4 bases; bases with no gene match: 2. The CDR3 DNA sequence: TGTGCCAGCAGTTCCGACAGGGGCAATGAGCAGTTCTTC. It is translated as CASSSDRGNEQFF.

The rearrangement joins TRBV28 to TRBJ2-7; D is unresolved. This CDR3 contains 12 residues. The V gene's germline CDR1 is MDHEN and CDR2 SYDVKM. V lost 2 bases and J lost 2, with 4 bases in between. The CDR3 region has the DNA TGTGCCAGCAGTTTAAGAGCCTACGAGCAGTACTTC. This codes for CASSLRAYEQYF. The full variable domain, in which reference TRBV28 and TRBJ2-7 provide the parts outside the CDR3, is DVKVTQSSRYLVKRTGEKVFLECVQDMDHENMFWYRQDPGLGLRLIYFSYDVKMKEKGDIPEGYSVSREKKERFSLILESASTNQTSMYLCASSLRAYEQYFGPGTRLTVT.

V gene TRBV27 combines with J gene TRBJ2-7; the D is unclear. The CDR3 contains 15 residues. The V end was cut by 7 bases, the J end by 6 bases, with 22 bases between. Germline V gene data show CDR1 as MNHEY and CDR2 as SMNVEV (reference sequence). CDR3: CASNPAARPPREQYF. For the CDR3, the DNA is TGTGCCAGCAACCCGGCCGCTAGACCTCCCCGCGAGCAGTACTTC.

The chain recombines TRBV2 with TRBJ2-1, with TRBD2 matching over 16 bases. The trim removed 6 bases at V and 7 bases at J, leaving 3 bases unmatched. Germline CDR1 SNHLY, CDR2 FYNNEI. CDR3 length equals 15 residues. For the CDR3, the DNA is TGTGCCAGCAGCCCGGGACTAGCGGGAGGGAATGAGCAGTTCTTC. Translated, it gives CASSPGLAGGNEQFF.

V usage is TRBV2 and J usage is TRBJ2-7, with 7 nucleotides matching TRBD1. CDR3 length: 15 residues. Germline CDR1 and CDR2: SNHLY and FYNNEI. J was trimmed by 2 bases and V by 0 bases; bases with no gene match: 4. The CDR3 region is CASSEAGQPTYEQYF. The CDR3 DNA reads as TGTGCCAGCAGTGAAGCGGGACAGCCTACCTACGAGCAGTACTTC.

The gene calls are TRBV24-1 and TRBJ2-7, with TRBD2 identical over 7 bases. Germline V CDR1 and CDR2: KGHDR, SFDVKD. V was pared by 6 bases and J by 7 bases, with 5 bases of the junction left unmatched. This CDR3 has 12 amino acids. CDR3 loop: CATSPSGREQYF. CDR3 sequence (DNA): TGTGCCACCAGTCCCTCCGGGAGGGAGCAGTACTTC.

The J gene is TRBJ1-3, the V gene TRBV7-6; D not certain. The CDR3 spans 15 residues. The V end was cut by 0 bases, the J end by 0 bases, with 6 bases between. The germline CDR1 and CDR2 sequences are SGHVS and FNYEAQ. This chain's CDR3 is CASSLASGSGNTIYF. CDR3 DNA: TGTGCCAGCAGCTTAGCGAGTGGCTCTGGAAACACCATATATTTT.

The DNA for the CDR3 is TGTGCCAGCAGTCGGACAGTTAACACCGGGGAGCTGTTTTTT. It encodes CASSRTVNTGELFF. The chain joins TRBV6-2 or TRBV6-3 to TRBJ2-2, with D possibly matching TRBD1 (6 bases). CDR3 length equals 14 residues. Trimming took off 5 bases at V and 2 bases at J, with 9 bases between the two ends. Germline V gene lookup returns CDR1 MNHEY and CDR2 SVGEGT.

V usage is TRBV30 and J usage is TRBJ1-1; possibly TRBD1 for D (5 bases). CDR3 size: 13 residues. V lost 3 bases and J 4 bases, leaving 12 bases between the germline ends. Germline assignment: CDR1 GTSNPN and CDR2 SVGIG (reference sequence). The CDR3 DNA reads as TGTGCCTGGAGGGATAGGGGAGGCACTGAAGCTTTCTTT. It codes for CAWRDRGGTEAFF. Drawing the rest from reference TRBV30 and TRBJ1-1, the complete variable domain is SQTIHQWPATLVQPVGSPLSLECTVEGTSNPNLYWYRQAAGRGLQLLFYSVGIGQISSEVPQNLSASRPQDRQFILSSKKLLLSDSGFYLCAWRDRGGTEAFFGQGTRLTVV.